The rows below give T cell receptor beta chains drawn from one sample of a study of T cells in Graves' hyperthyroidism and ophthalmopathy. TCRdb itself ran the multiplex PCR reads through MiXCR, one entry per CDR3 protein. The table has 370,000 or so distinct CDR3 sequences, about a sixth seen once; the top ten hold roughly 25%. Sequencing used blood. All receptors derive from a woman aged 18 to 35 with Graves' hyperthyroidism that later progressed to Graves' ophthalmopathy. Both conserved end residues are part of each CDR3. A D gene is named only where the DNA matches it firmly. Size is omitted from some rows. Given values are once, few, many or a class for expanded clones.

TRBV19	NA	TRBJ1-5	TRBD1	TGTGCCAGTAAAGGGACAGGGAGTCAGCCCCAGCATTTT	CASKGTGSQPQHF
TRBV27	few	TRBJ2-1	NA	TGTGCCAGCAGTTTAACGGGAGAGGGGTACAATGAGCAGTTCTTC	CASSLTGEGYNEQFF
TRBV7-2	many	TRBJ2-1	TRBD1	TGTGCCAGCAGCGGAAATGGACAGGGGTTCTACAATGAGCAGTTCTTC	CASSGNGQGFYNEQFF
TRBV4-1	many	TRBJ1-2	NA	TGCGCCAGCAGCCACCCCCTGGGGGGCAGGTTCTATGGCTACACCTTC	CASSHPLGGRFYGYTF
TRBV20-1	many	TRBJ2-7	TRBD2	TGCAGTGCTAGAGGGACCGGGACTAGCGGGACTGACGAGCAGTACTTC	CSARGTGTSGTDEQYF
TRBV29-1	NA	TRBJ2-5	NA	TGCAGCGTAGTAGAGGGGCGCGAGACCCAGTACTTC	CSVVEGRETQYF
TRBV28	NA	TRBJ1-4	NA	TGTGCCAGCAGTTTCCTGGTTTTATCGGTGGCTAATGAAAAACTGTTTTTT	CASSFLVLSVANEKLFF
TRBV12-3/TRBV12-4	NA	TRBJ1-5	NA	TGTGCCGGCGGGCTAGGATCAAATCCCCAGCATTTT	CAGGLGSNPQHF
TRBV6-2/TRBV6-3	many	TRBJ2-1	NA	TGTGCCAGCAGTGCTACGCTTTACAATGAGCAGTTCTTC	CASSATLYNEQFF
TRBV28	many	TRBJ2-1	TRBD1	TGTGCCAGCATGTCCTCGACAGGGTACAATGAGCAGTTCTTC	CASMSSTGYNEQFF
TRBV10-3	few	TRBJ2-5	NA	TGTGCCATCAGTGAGTCGGCGCGTGGGGGGTTCCAAGAGACCCAGTACTTC	CAISESARGGFQETQYF
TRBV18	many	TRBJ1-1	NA	TGTGCCAGCCACAGGGCCAACACTGAAGCTTTCTTT	CASHRANTEAFF
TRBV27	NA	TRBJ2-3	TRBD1	TGTGCCAGCATGTTCGCCGGGACAGGGAAATATACGCAGTATTTT	CASMFAGTGKYTQYF
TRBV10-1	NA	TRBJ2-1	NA	TGCGCCAGCAGTGAGGGGGGACTTGGACCCCACAATGAGCAGTTCTTC	CASSEGGLGPHNEQFF
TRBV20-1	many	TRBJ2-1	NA	TGCAGTGCCAGTGGGGTGGGGAGCGGACACAATGAGCAGTTCTTC	CSASGVGSGHNEQFF
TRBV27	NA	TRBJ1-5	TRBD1	TGTGCCAGCAGTTTATCCCCGACAGGGGGTCAGCCCCAGCATTTT	CASSLSPTGGQPQHF
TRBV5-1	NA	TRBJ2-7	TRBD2	TGCGCCAGCAGCTTCCTAACTAGCGGGAGCTCCTACGAGCAGTACTTC	CASSFLTSGSSYEQYF
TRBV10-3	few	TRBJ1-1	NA	TGTGCCATCAGTCAAGGCACTGAAGCTTTCTTT	CAISQGTEAFF
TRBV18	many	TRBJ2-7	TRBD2	TGTGCCAGCAGCCCGGGACTAGCGGGCTTATACGAGCAGTACTTC	CASSPGLAGLYEQYF
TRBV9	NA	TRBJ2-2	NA	TGTGCCAGCAGCGTAGATATGGGGGCCAACACCGGGGAGCTGTTTTTT	CASSVDMGANTGELFF
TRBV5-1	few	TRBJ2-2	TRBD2	TGCGCCAGCAGCTCACCGACTAGCGGGGTGAACACCGGGGAGCTGTTTTTT	CASSSPTSGVNTGELFF
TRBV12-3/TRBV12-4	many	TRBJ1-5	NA	TGTGCCAGCAGTACCAGGGACACGGGGCTTAGCAATCAGCCCCAGCATTTT	CASSTRDTGLSNQPQHF